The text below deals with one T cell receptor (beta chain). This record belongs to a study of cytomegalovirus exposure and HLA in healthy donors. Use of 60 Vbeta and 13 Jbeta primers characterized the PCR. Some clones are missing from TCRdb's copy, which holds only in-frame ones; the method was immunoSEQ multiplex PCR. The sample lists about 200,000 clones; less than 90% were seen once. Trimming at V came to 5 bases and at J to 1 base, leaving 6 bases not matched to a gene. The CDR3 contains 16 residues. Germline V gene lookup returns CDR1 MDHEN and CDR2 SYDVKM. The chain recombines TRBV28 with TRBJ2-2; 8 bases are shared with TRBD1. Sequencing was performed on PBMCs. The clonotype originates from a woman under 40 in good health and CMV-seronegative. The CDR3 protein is CASSPTGTGNTGELFF. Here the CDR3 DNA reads TGTGCCAGCAGTCCCACGGGGACAGGGAACACCGGGGAGCTGTTTTTT.